This T cell receptor beta chain was observed in a study of T-cell reconstitution after alpha-beta-depleted transplantation in children (dated by TCRdb to between 2015 and 2016). Regarding the study in general: Using TCR repertoire profiling, the study followed T-cell immune reconstitution in a quantitative way in children after TCRalphabeta/CD19-depleted allogeneic hematopoietic cell transplantation.

The library came from PCR. Sequencing took place on an Illumina HiSeq 2500. TCR library preparation used molecular barcoding, with unique molecular identifiers applied to normalize quantification of the TCRbeta repertoire. TCRdb reanalyzed the raw reads on its own, using fastp at Q25 for trimming and MiXCR for clone calling, and kept in-frame beta chains. For every CDR3 protein sequence, its rows merge into one entry that carries the most common genes and DNA. The sample table records 450,000 to 600,000 distinct CDR3 sequences; approximately 16% of these occur just once. Roughly 3.3% of the sample is taken by the ten largest. A note on this clonotype: Its antigen is still unknown. No per-base quality is available; no much larger clone lies one base away.

This TCR was sampled from a human donor who donated a stem cell graft to a child with acute lymphoblastic leukemia. This specimen consisted of PBMCs from the stem cell graft donor, obtained from the stem cell graft.

The encoded CDR3 is CASSLVAGAAYEQYF. In nucleotides, the sequence is TGCGCCAGCAGCTTGGTTGCGGGGGCGGCCTACGAGCAGTACTTC. Here the chain combines TRBV5-1 and TRBJ2-7; the D segment could be TRBD2, given 7 matching bases. Taken from the germline V gene, the CDR1 and CDR2 loops are SGHRS and YFSETQ. From its cysteine to its phenylalanine, the CDR3 spans 15 amino acids. Solely the CDR3 DNA is kept, with 45 bases framed from the first base. V is shortened by 0 bases, J by 2 bases, and the region joining them spans 12 bases.